This is a list of T cell receptor beta chains from one sample in a study of control samples from healthy donors and cancer patients. Here immunoSEQ multiplex PCR was the method, and the copy in TCRdb shows in-frame clones only, minus some. The sample comprises about 100,000 clones, roughly 90% of which are singletons, and 7.8% rests with the top ten. Sequences were obtained from blood. The receptor source for this set is a man aged 30 to 45 in good health. Each CDR3 is given with its conserved first and last residue. The order of the fields is clone size, CDR3 length, J gene, D gene, V gene, CDR3 DNA, CDR3 protein. A D gene is named only where the DNA matches it firmly. Clone size, where shown, is once, few, many, or a class for clones that have expanded.

>.|13|TRBJ1-5|.|TRBV2
TGTGCCAGCAGAGAAGGGATCTCTCAGCCCCAGCATTTT
CASREGISQPQHF
>.|14|TRBJ1-1|TRBD1|TRBV7-8
TGTGCCAGCACCCTTCAGGGGGGAACCACTGAAGCTTTCTTT
CASTLQGGTTEAFF
>.|16|TRBJ2-6|.|TRBV7-9
TGTGCCAGCAGCTTCACGTCAGGGACCGGGGCCAACGTCCTGACTTTC
CASSFTSGTGANVLTF
>.|13|TRBJ1-5|.|TRBV30
TGTGCCTGGAGTGCCAAGGGAGGTCAGCCCCAGCATTTT
CAWSAKGGQPQHF
>once|13|TRBJ2-5|.|TRBV13
TGTGCCAGCAGCCGGGACGGCGAAGAGACCCAGTACTTC
CASSRDGEETQYF
>.|18|TRBJ2-7|.|TRBV3-1/TRBV3-2
TGTGCCAGCAGCCAAGATCGAGGGGTAAGGGACTCCACCTACGAGCAGTACTTC
CASSQDRGVRDSTYEQYF
>.|14|TRBJ1-2|TRBD1|TRBV29-1
TGCAGCGCCGAGACAGGGTTCGCCAACTATGGCTACACCTTC
CSAETGFANYGYTF
>.|16|TRBJ2-1|.|TRBV3-1/TRBV3-2
TGTGCCAGCAGCCAAGAAGACTGGAATACCAACAATGAGCAGTTCTTC
CASSQEDWNTNNEQFF
>once|14|TRBJ2-2|.|TRBV28
TGTGCCAGCCGTTTGGAGGGTGGGACCGGGGAGCTGTTTTTT
CASRLEGGTGELFF
>.|17|TRBJ2-7|.|TRBV7-2
TGTGCCAGCAGCAGGAGGCAGGCCACTCTAGGCTCCTACGAGCAGTACTTC
CASSRRQATLGSYEQYF
>.|15|TRBJ2-1|.|TRBV7-2
TGTGCCAGCAGCCCCTGGGGAGGGGGATACAATGAGCAGTTCTTC
CASSPWGGGYNEQFF
>.|15|TRBJ2-2|TRBD1|TRBV2
TGTGCCAGCAGGGCGGACAGGGGTACCACCGGGGAGCTGTTTTTT
CASRADRGTTGELFF
>.|13|TRBJ1-6|.|TRBV28
TGTGCCAGCACCCCGGGGGGGTCGTCACCCCTCCACTTT
CASTPGGSSPLHF
>once|15|TRBJ1-2|.|TRBV9
TGTGCCAGCAGCCAAGGGGCAGGGGTTGGGTATGGCTACACCTTC
CASSQGAGVGYGYTF
>.|15|TRBJ2-1|TRBD2|TRBV24-1
TGTGCCACCAGTGATTTTAGCGGGACTGGGCATGAGCAGTTCTTC
CATSDFSGTGHEQFF
>.|18|TRBJ2-5|.|TRBV4-1
TGCGCCAGCAGCCAAGAGGGCCCGGGGGTAGTAGAATTTGAGACCCAGTACTTC
CASSQEGPGVVEFETQYF
>.|15|TRBJ1-2|.|TRBV4-1
TGCGCCAGCACTAGACAGGTGCCGTCGAACTATGGCTACACCTTC
CASTRQVPSNYGYTF
>.|16|TRBJ2-5|TRBD2|TRBV5-4
TGTGCCAGCAGCTTGGATCTAGCGGGGGGAAAAGAGACCCAGTACTTC
CASSLDLAGGKETQYF
>.|13|TRBJ1-5|.|TRBV6-5
TGTGCCAGCAGTTACTCTGGGGTTCAGCCCCAGCATTTT
CASSYSGVQPQHF
>once|15|TRBJ2-1|TRBD1|TRBV15
TGTGCCACCAGCAGCCCAGGGGGCTCCTACAATGAGCAGTTCTTC
CATSSPGGSYNEQFF
>.|16|TRBJ1-1|TRBD1|TRBV7-8
TGTGCCAGCAGCTTGCTTCATGGGGACAGGAACACTGAAGCTTTCTTT
CASSLLHGDRNTEAFF
>medium-sized|16|TRBJ1-2|TRBD1|TRBV29-1
TGCAGCGTTGTGGGAGGACAGGGCATACTAAACTATGGCTACACCTTC
CSVVGGQGILNYGYTF
>.|15|TRBJ1-2|TRBD1|TRBV5-5
TGTGCCAGCAGCTTTCAACCCGGGACAGGGGACGGCTACACCTTC
CASSFQPGTGDGYTF
>.|16|TRBJ2-7|.|TRBV27
TGTGCCAGCAGTTTATCGGGGGTCATCCGGCGAAGCGAGCAGTACTTC
CASSLSGVIRRSEQYF
>.|13|TRBJ2-1|.|TRBV4-1
TGCGCCAGCAGCCCCGGAGGCGGCAATGAGCAGTTCTTC
CASSPGGGNEQFF
>.|11|TRBJ2-1|.|TRBV19
TGTGCCAGTTCTAGTGGCAATGAGCAGTTCTTC
CASSSGNEQFF
>.|14|TRBJ2-7|TRBD1|TRBV5-7
TGTGCCAGCAGCTTGGTGGGACAGGGTTACGAGCAGTACTTC
CASSLVGQGYEQYF
>.|15|TRBJ1-2|.|TRBV21-1
TGTGCCAGCGTCACCTTTGAGGGACCCTTCTGTGGCTACACCTTC
CASVTFEGPFCGYTF
>.|14|TRBJ1-3|.|TRBV7-2
TGTGCCAGCAGAAACAACCCTGCTGGAAACACCATATATTTT
CASRNNPAGNTIYF
>.|13|TRBJ2-2|.|TRBV25-1
TGTGCCAGCAGTGAGAGGTCCCGCGGGGAGCTGTTTTTT
CASSERSRGELFF
>.|14|TRBJ1-5|.|TRBV19
TGTGCCAGCAGAGGAGACTATAGCAATCAGCCCCAGCATTTT
CASRGDYSNQPQHF
>.|13|TRBJ1-4|.|TRBV6-5
TGTGCCAGCAGTTTTGGGGGGAATGAAAAACTGTTTTTT
CASSFGGNEKLFF
>.|13|TRBJ2-5|.|TRBV7-9
TGTGCCAGCAGCTTCGGGGTTCAAGAGACCCAGTACTTC
CASSFGVQETQYF
>.|15|TRBJ2-1|TRBD2|TRBV6-4
TGTGCCAGCAGCGGACTAGCGGGAGGGCCCGATGAGCAGTTCTTC
CASSGLAGGPDEQFF
>once|16|TRBJ2-6|TRBD1|TRBV24-1
TGTGCCACCAGTGATCCCGGACAGGCTGGGGCCAACGTCCTGACTTTC
CATSDPGQAGANVLTF
>.|15|TRBJ2-2|TRBD1|TRBV28
TGTGCCAGCAGTTTGAGGACAGGGTTGAGCGGGGAGCTGTTTTTT
CASSLRTGLSGELFF
>.|14|TRBJ2-2|.|TRBV28
TGTGCCAGCAGTTTAAGACTAGTTTCCGGGGAGCTGTTTTTT
CASSLRLVSGELFF
>.|15|TRBJ2-1|.|TRBV29-1
TGCAGCGTTGAAGACCCGGGGGTGTCCTACAATGAGCAGTTCTTC
CSVEDPGVSYNEQFF
>.|12|TRBJ2-5|.|TRBV14
TGTGCCAGCAGCCAAGAGAGGGAGACCCAGTACTTC
CASSQERETQYF
>.|16|TRBJ1-5|.|TRBV7-9
TGTGCCAGCAGCTTAAGCTGGGGGGTAAGCAATCAGCCCCAGCATTTT
CASSLSWGVSNQPQHF
>.|14|TRBJ2-5|.|TRBV15
TGTGCCACCAGTCCCGGACGGCCGAGGGAGACCCAGTACTTC
CATSPGRPRETQYF
>.|15|TRBJ2-5|.|TRBV12-5
TGTGCTAGTGGTTTGGTATATTTGGGGGAGGAGACCCAGTACTTC
CASGLVYLGEETQYF
>.|14|TRBJ2-1|.|TRBV6-5
TGTGCCAGCAGTTCTCGGGGCAGGGCAAATGAGCAGTTCTTC
CASSSRGRANEQFF
>.|14|TRBJ2-7|TRBD1|TRBV6-5
TGTGCCAGCAGTAGCACAGGGGGTCATTACGAGCAGTACTTC
CASSSTGGHYEQYF
>once|11|TRBJ2-5|.|TRBV6-2/TRBV6-3
TGTGCCAGCAGTCCGTCCGAGACCCAGTACTTC
CASSPSETQYF
>.|15|TRBJ2-1|TRBD2|TRBV19
TGTGCCAGTATTAATCGGGGGGGCCAGTGGAATGAGCAGTTCTTC
CASINRGGQWNEQFF
>.|11|TRBJ2-5|.|TRBV12-3/TRBV12-4
TGTGCCAGCAGTATACAAGAGACCCAGTACTTC
CASSIQETQYF
>.|13|TRBJ1-4|.|TRBV27
TGTGCCAGCAGTTCCTGGGACAATGAAAAACTGTTTTTT
CASSSWDNEKLFF
>.|14|TRBJ2-1|.|TRBV6-5
TGTGCCAGCAGCCTTGACGGAGGTGTGGTTGAGCAGTTCTTC
CASSLDGGVVEQFF
>.|15|TRBJ2-2|.|TRBV27
TGTGCCAGCAGTTTATATGTGACTAACACCGGGGAGCTGTTTTTT
CASSLYVTNTGELFF
>once|18|TRBJ2-1|.|TRBV5-1
TGCGCCAGCAGCTTGCGGGGAAGGACGGTTTTATCCTACAATGAGCAGTTCTTC
CASSLRGRTVLSYNEQFF